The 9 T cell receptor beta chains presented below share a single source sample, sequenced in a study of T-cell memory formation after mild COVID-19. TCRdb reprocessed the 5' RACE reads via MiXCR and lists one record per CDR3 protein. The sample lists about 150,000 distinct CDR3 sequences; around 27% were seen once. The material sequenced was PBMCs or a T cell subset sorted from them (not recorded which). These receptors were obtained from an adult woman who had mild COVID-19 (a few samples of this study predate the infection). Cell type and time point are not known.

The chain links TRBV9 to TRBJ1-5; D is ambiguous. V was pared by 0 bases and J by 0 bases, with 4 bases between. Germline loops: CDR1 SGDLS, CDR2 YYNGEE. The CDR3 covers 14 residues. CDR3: CASSVDSSNQPQHF. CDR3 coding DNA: TGTGCCAGCAGCGTAGACAGTAGCAATCAGCCCCAGCATTTT.

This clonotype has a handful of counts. CDR3 sequence reads: CASSVATGEFNYGYTF. The CDR3 DNA is TGTGCCAGCAGCGTAGCCACAGGGGAATTTAACTATGGCTACACCTTC. This sequence joins TRBV9 and TRBJ1-2; 7 bases fit TRBD1. Germline CDR1 is SGDLS and CDR2 is YYNGEE. The CDR3 covers 16 residues. With 0 bases clipped from V and 1 base from J, the junction kept 6 bases outside the gene matches.

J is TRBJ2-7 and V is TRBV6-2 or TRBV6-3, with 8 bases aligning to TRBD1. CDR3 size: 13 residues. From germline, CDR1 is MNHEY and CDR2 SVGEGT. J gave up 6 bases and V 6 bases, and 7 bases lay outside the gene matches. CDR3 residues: CASSRDRFSEQYF. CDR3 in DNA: TGTGCCAGCAGCCGGGACAGGTTTTCCGAGCAGTACTTC.

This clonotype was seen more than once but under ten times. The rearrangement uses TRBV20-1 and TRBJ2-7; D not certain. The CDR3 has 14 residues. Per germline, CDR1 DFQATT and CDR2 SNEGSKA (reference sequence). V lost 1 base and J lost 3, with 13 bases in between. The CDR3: CSARGLGQGYEQYF. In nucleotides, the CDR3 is TGCAGTGCTAGAGGGTTAGGGCAAGGCTACGAGCAGTACTTC.

The CDR3 sequence: CASSESRRANEKLFF. CDR3 coding DNA: TGTGCCAGCAGTGAATCCCGCAGGGCCAATGAAAAACTGTTTTTT. The gene calls are TRBV25-1 and TRBJ1-4; D is perhaps TRBD1 (5 bases). Germline V CDR1 and CDR2: MGHDK, SYGVNS. The V end lost 1 base, the J end lost 5 bases, and 11 bases lay between the germline ends. CDR3 length: 15 residues. Combining the CDR3 with reference TRBV25-1 and TRBJ1-4 gives the whole variable domain EADIYQTPRYLVIGTGKKITLECSQTMGHDKMYWYQQDPGMELHLIHYSYGVNSTEKGDLSSESTVSRIRTEHFPLTLESARPSHTSQYLCASSESRRANEKLFFGSGTQLSVL.

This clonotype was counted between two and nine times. DNA of the CDR3: TGTGCCAGCAGTCCTCATGTCTTCAATGAGCAGTTCTTC. The encoded protein is CASSPHVFNEQFF. The chain combines TRBV27 with TRBJ2-1; D is undetermined. Trimming took 5 bases from V and 6 from J, leaving 11 bases between them. The CDR3 length is 13 residues. The germline V gene encodes CDR1 MNHEY and CDR2 SMNVEV (reference sequence).

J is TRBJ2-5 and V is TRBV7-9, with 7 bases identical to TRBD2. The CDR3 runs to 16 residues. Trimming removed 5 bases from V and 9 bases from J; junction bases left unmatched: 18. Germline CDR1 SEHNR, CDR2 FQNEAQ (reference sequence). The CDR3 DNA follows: TGTGCCAGCAGCACCCCCCTACGGGGGGAACGTTCGGCCCAGTACTTC. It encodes CASSTPLRGERSAQYF.

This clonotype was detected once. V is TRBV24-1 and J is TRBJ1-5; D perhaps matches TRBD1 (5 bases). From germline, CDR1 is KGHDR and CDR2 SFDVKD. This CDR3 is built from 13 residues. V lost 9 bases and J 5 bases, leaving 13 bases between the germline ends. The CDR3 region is CATGGGRDQPQHF. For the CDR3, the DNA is TGTGCCACCGGCGGGGGACGGGATCAGCCCCAGCATTTT.

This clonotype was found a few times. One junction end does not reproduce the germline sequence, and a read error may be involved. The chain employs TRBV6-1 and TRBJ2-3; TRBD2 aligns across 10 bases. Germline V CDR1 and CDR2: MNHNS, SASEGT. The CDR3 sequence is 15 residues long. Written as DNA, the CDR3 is TGTGCCAGCAGCGAAGCACTAGCGGGGACAGATACGCAGTATTTT. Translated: CASSEALAGTDTQYF.